The 14 T cell receptor beta chains below all came from one sample that was sequenced in a study of CD8 T cells in ankylosing spondylitis (dated by TCRdb to the late 2010s). What the work shows at the level of the full study, not this receptor alone: Blood from ankylosing spondylitis patients appeared to be characterized by a TCR beta motif made up of several highly homologous amino acid variants.

Library preparation was by 5' RACE. For sequencing, an Illumina HiSeq 2500 was employed. TCRdb ran its own pipeline on the public reads, namely fastp trimming at Q25 and MiXCR clone calling, and kept in-frame beta chains. Every entry covers one CDR3 protein and lists the most common genes and DNA from its rows. The sample has approximately 540,000 distinct CDR3 sequences on record, about 13% of them singletons. Of the sample, approximately 6.2% is held by the ten largest clones. Antigens for these TCRs are unknown. The material sequenced was blood, either unsorted or a sorted T cell fraction (not recorded which). The receptors come from a male donor with ankylosing spondylitis.

This clonotype was counted ten times or more. This rearrangement joins TRBV13 to TRBJ2-3, with 7 bases lining up with TRBD2. Germline V gives CDR1 PRHDT, CDR2 FYEKMQ (reference sequence). This CDR3 region has 15 residues. V shed 5 bases and J 5 bases; nucleotides not matched to a gene: 10. This CDR3 reads CASSRGAGVEDTQYF. The DNA of the CDR3 is TGTGCCAGCAGCAGGGGTGCGGGAGTGGAAGATACGCAGTATTTT.

The rearrangement joins TRBV20-1 to TRBJ2-1; 9 bases map to TRBD1. The CDR3 sequence is 14 residues long. With V trimmed by 6 bases and J by 5 bases, 8 bases remained unmatched. Germline V gene lookup returns CDR1 DFQATT and CDR2 SNEGSKA (reference sequence). The CDR3 DNA follows: TGCAGTGCCCATGGACAGGGGCAGGACAATGAGCAGTTCTTC. It yields the protein CSAHGQGQDNEQFF.

This clonotype appeared a few times. The chain has TRBV10-2 and TRBJ1-1; D is ambiguous. The CDR3 sequence is 15 residues long. Germline V gene data show CDR1 as WSHSY and CDR2 as SAAADI. Trimming took off 3 bases at V and 1 base at J, with 12 bases between the two ends. In DNA form, the CDR3 reads TGCGCCAGCAGTGAAGGGATCTCGCGGAACACTGAAGCTTTCTTT. As protein: CASSEGISRNTEAFF.

This clonotype was counted many times. The chain has TRBV12-3 or TRBV12-4 and TRBJ2-2, with D unresolved. V was pared by 7 bases and J by 1 base, with 10 bases between. The CDR3 is 14 residues long. The CDR3 here is CASNLGGNTGELFF. CDR3 DNA: TGTGCCAGCAACTTAGGCGGGAACACCGGGGAGCTGTTTTTT.

The V gene is TRBV18, the J gene TRBJ2-5; possible D gene TRBD1, 5 bases. From germline, CDR1 is KGHSH and CDR2 LQKENI. V lost 6 bases and J lost 3, with 14 bases in between. CDR3 length: 14 amino acids. The CDR3 loop is CASSPRVNKETQYF. The CDR3 bases are TGTGCCAGCTCCCCCAGGGTCAACAAAGAGACCCAGTACTTC.

This clonotype appeared a few times. The chain is built from TRBV10-1 and TRBJ2-3, with D possibly called TRBD1 or TRBD2 (5 bases each). CDR1 is WNHNN, CDR2 SYGVQD, per germline (reference sequence). The CDR3 length is 14 residues. Trimming pared 5 bases from V and 7 bases from J, leaving 16 bases between. CDR3 in DNA: TGCGCCAGCAGTCTCCGGGACCCTTGGAATACGCAGTATTTT. It specifies CASSLRDPWNTQYF.

This clonotype was observed a few times. The chain uses TRBV28 and TRBJ1-5; possible D gene TRBD1, 5 bases. Trimming removed 4 bases from V and 5 bases from J, with 15 bases in between. This CDR3 spans 15 amino acids. Germline V gene data show CDR1 as MDHEN and CDR2 as SYDVKM. In DNA, the CDR3 is TGTGCCAGCAGTTCCCCAAGGGACGGCTATCAGCCCCAGCATTTT. It translates to CASSSPRDGYQPQHF.

This clonotype was detected once. A much larger clone lies a single base off, so this may be a read error. The CDR3 ends on some other residue instead of the conserved phenylalanine or tryptophan, so this is likely a read error. The rearrangement links TRBV20-1 to TRBJ2-2; D is uncertain. The CDR3 contains 17 residues. Germline V gene data show CDR1 as DFQATT and CDR2 as SNEGSKA (reference sequence). V was trimmed by 1 base and J by 3 bases, leaving 18 bases between them. CDR3 in amino acids: CSARVQRKTLYTGELFI. In DNA form, the CDR3 reads TGCAGTGCTAGAGTGCAGAGGAAAACTCTTTACACCGGGGAGCTGTTTATT.

CDR3 nucleotide sequence: TGCAGCGTTGCGAGCGGTAGCTCCTACAATGAGCAGTTCTTC. This codes for CSVASGSSYNEQFF. V usage is TRBV29-1 and J usage is TRBJ2-1; TRBD2 might be the D (5 bases). V was trimmed by 4 bases and J by 0 bases, leaving 10 bases between them. Germline V lookup: CDR1 SQVTM, CDR2 ANQGSEA. This CDR3 is 14 amino acids long.

Only a few counts were recorded for this clonotype. This chain uses TRBV20-1 with TRBJ2-1; 7 nucleotides align to TRBD2. The germline V gene has CDR1 DFQATT and CDR2 SNEGSKA (reference sequence). This CDR3 has 14 amino acids. Losses at the gene ends were 8 bases for V and 5 bases for J; bases not matched to a gene: 12. Here the CDR3 reads CSTVGGSLNNEQFF. CDR3 nucleotide sequence: TGCAGTACAGTCGGGGGGAGCCTAAACAATGAGCAGTTCTTC.

This clonotype turned up a few times. J is TRBJ2-5 and V is TRBV5-6; tentative D call: TRBD2 (6 bases). The CDR3 loop spans 15 amino acids. With 0 bases removed from V and 5 bases from J, the gap between germline ends came to 14 bases. Per germline, CDR1 SGHDT and CDR2 YYEEEE. The CDR3 is CASSLGGIRKETQYF. The CDR3 region has the DNA TGTGCCAGCAGCTTGGGCGGGATCCGGAAGGAGACCCAGTACTTC.

The rearrangement joins TRBV12-3 or TRBV12-4 to TRBJ2-7; D is unclear. The V end was cut by 4 bases, the J end by 2 bases, with 9 bases between. CDR3 size: 13 residues. The CDR3 coding sequence is TGTGCCAGCAGTTCGGACGTAGCCTACGAGCAGTACTTC. Amino acid sequence: CASSSDVAYEQYF.

In its sample, this clonotype was seen a few times. The chain combines TRBV4-2 with TRBJ2-1, with D perhaps being TRBD1 or TRBD2 (6 bases each). V lost 0 bases, J lost 2 bases, and 14 bases lay in between. Germline V lookup: CDR1 LGHNA, CDR2 YNFKEQ. This CDR3 spans 17 amino acids. CDR3 coding DNA: TGTGCCAGCAGCCAAGACAGTGTTGGGGGGCCCTACAATGAGCAGTTCTTC. Its translation: CASSQDSVGGPYNEQFF.

This clonotype showed up just a few times. This rearrangement joins TRBV27 to TRBJ2-3; 11 nucleotides line up with TRBD2. The CDR3 is 15 amino acids. V dropped 6 bases and J dropped 8; count of bases not matched to a gene: 10. Germline CDR1 reads MNHEY; CDR2 reads SMNVEV (reference sequence). The CDR3 bases are TGTGCCAGCAGAGAACTAGCGGGAGTCATGGGTACGCAGTATTTT. Translated: CASRELAGVMGTQYF.